These 29 T cell receptor beta chains share one sample of origin, sequenced in a study of blood T cells in healthy people across ages. Through a sample-barcoded 5' primer and a J-beta primer mix, a second PCR was run for roughly 7 to 12 cycles. TCRdb reprocessed the 5' RACE reads with MiXCR, giving one entry per CDR3 protein. The sample shows approximately 700,000 distinct CDR3 sequences, about a third of them seen only once. The sample was blood. These receptors were obtained from a woman over 75 in good health.

The chain has TRBV5-1 and TRBJ2-1, with D possibly matching TRBD1 (7 bases). The J call may be incorrect, as the DNA end agrees better with TRBJ2-7. CDR1 is SGHRS, CDR2 YFSETQ, per germline. This CDR3 contains 15 residues. CDR3 bases: TGCGCCAGCAGCTCTAGCGAGGGGGCGTACAATGAGCAGTACTTC. This sequence encodes CASSSSEGAYNEQYF.

This clonotype was detected many times. This chain uses TRBV30 with TRBJ1-2, with a weak D call TRBD1 (5 bases). CDR1 and CDR2 (germline): GTSNPN, SVGIG (reference sequence). The CDR3 is 12 amino acids. Trimming left V 3 bases short and J 5 bases short, with 10 bases between. The DNA of the CDR3 is TGTGCCTGGAGGGCCCGACAGTATGGCTACACCTTC. Its translation is CAWRARQYGYTF.

In the case of this clonotype: This may come from a read error, since a much larger clone is one base off. This chain connects TRBV11-2 to TRBJ2-1, with 9 positions matching TRBD1. This CDR3 has 15 amino acids. Germline trimming cut 4 bases from V and 8 bases from J; bases unmatched to any gene: 9. In germline, CDR1 is SGHAT, CDR2 FQNNGV. In DNA, the CDR3 is TGTGCCAGCAGCTCGGACAGGGGCAAAGGGGATGAGCAGTTCTTC. Translated: CASSSDRGKGDEQFF.

As concerns this clonotype: One junction end does not reproduce the germline sequence, and a read error may be involved. This chain joins TRBV5-1 and TRBJ2-7; D gene unclear. The germline V gene has CDR1 SGHRS and CDR2 YFSETQ. The CDR3 sequence is 15 residues long. CDR3 residues: CASGLDGSALYEHYF. In nucleotides, the CDR3 is TGCGCCAGCGGCTTGGACGGGTCGGCCCTCTACGAGCACTACTTC.

V and J are TRBV7-2 and TRBJ2-5; a weak D match, TRBD2 (6 bases). Near its end, the DNA agrees better with TRBJ2-4, so the J call may be wrong. In germline, CDR1 is SGHTA, CDR2 FQGNSA. The CDR3 has 17 residues. The CDR3 loop is CASSFGGLSVTKNIQYF. The CDR3 nucleotides read TGTGCCAGCAGCTTTGGAGGGCTGTCAGTAACCAAAAACATTCAGTACTTC.

This chain connects TRBV6-5 to TRBJ2-1, with a weak D call TRBD1 (6 bases). With 5 bases removed from V and 7 bases from J, the gap between germline ends came to 12 bases. This CDR3 is 13 amino acids long. Germline CDR1 is MNHEY and CDR2 is SVGAGI. This CDR3 is CASSTYRANEQFF. DNA for the CDR3: TGTGCCAGCAGTACCTACAGGGCTAATGAGCAGTTCTTC.

As concerns this clonotype: Germline is not matched at one junction end, which may reflect a read error. Written as DNA, the CDR3 is TGCAGTGCCGCTCCAGGGGTCTCTGGGGCCAACGCCCTGACTTTC. Translation gives CSAAPGVSGANALTF. This sequence joins TRBV20-1 and TRBJ2-6; TRBD1 is a possible D gene (6 bases). CDR3 length: 15 residues. The germline gives CDR1 DFQATT, CDR2 SNEGSKA (reference sequence).

This clonotype was detected ten times or more. J is TRBJ1-2 and V is TRBV7-2, with D hard to call. The CDR3 is 15 amino acids. CDR1 is SGHTA, CDR2 FQGNSA, per germline. Trimming took off 1 base at V and 2 bases at J, with 11 bases between the two ends. CDR3 in amino acids: CASSLDQTSNYGYTF. The CDR3 nucleotides read TGTGCCAGCAGCTTAGACCAGACGTCCAACTATGGCTACACCTTC.

This clonotype showed up just a few times. This clone may be a read error of a much larger clone one base away. The rearrangement links TRBV7-2 to TRBJ2-5, with D possibly being TRBD1 (6 bases). Germline CDR1 reads SGHTA; CDR2 reads FQGNSA. Trimming took off 5 bases at V and 11 bases at J, with 21 bases between the two ends. There are 14 residues in the CDR3. The DNA of the CDR3 is TGTGCCAGCAGCCCAGGGGCAGGGAGTGATGAGCAGTACTTC. It specifies CASSPGAGSDEQYF.

This clonotype showed up many times. The J gene is TRBJ2-7, the V gene TRBV5-1; 8 bases match TRBD1. Unmatched junction bases numbered 9, after V lost 4 bases and J lost 3 bases. The CDR3 is 15 amino acids. Germline assignment: CDR1 SGHRS and CDR2 YFSETQ. The CDR3 DNA reads as TGCGCCAGCAGCCGATTGACAGGGGCCGACTACGAGCAGTACTTC. This codes for CASSRLTGADYEQYF.

This clonotype was found many times. J is TRBJ1-5 and V is TRBV6-5, with TRBD1 as a possible D gene (5 bases). Germline V CDR1 and CDR2: MNHEY, SVGAGI. Trimming pared 7 bases from V and 2 bases from J, leaving 15 bases between. This CDR3 comprises 15 residues. The CDR3 loop is CASTPPGGGNQPQHF. In DNA, the CDR3 is TGTGCCAGCACCCCCCCGGGGGGTGGCAATCAGCCCCAGCATTTT.

A few counts support this clonotype. The chain recombines TRBV2 with TRBJ2-7; TRBD1 matches at 10 bases. The germline gives CDR1 SNHLY, CDR2 FYNNEI. V lost 6 bases to trimming and J lost 9 bases; unmatched junction nucleotides: 5. This CDR3 is built from 12 residues. Here the CDR3 DNA reads TGTGCCAGCAGCGGTGACAGGGGGCTGCAGTACTTC. Encoded protein: CASSGDRGLQYF.

This clonotype was picked up many times. This chain joins TRBV6-1 and TRBJ2-3, with TRBD2 matching over 9 bases. The CDR3 contains 16 residues. Germline CDR1 is MNHNS and CDR2 is SASEGT. Trimming cost V 11 bases and J 0 bases; bases outside gene matches: 12. CDR3 DNA sequence: TGTGCCTCTGGGCGTAGCGGGGGCCGTAGCACAGATACGCAGTATTTT. This sequence encodes CASGRSGGRSTDTQYF.

The table lists this clonotype with a few counts. This chain joins TRBV5-1 and TRBJ1-1, with 9 bases that match TRBD1. The CDR3 extends over 15 amino acids. Germline V CDR1 and CDR2: SGHRS, YFSETQ. Losses at the gene ends were 1 base for V and 2 bases for J; bases not matched to a gene: 3. CDR3 sequence reads: CASSLWDRANTEAFF. DNA of the CDR3: TGCGCCAGCAGCTTGTGGGACAGGGCAAACACTGAAGCTTTCTTT.

This clonotype was recorded at least ten times. A read error may account for a junction end that differs from germline. The V and J genes are TRBV5-1 and TRBJ2-7; possible D gene TRBD1, 6 bases. The CDR3 is 14 residues long. The germline V gene has CDR1 SGHRS and CDR2 YFSETQ. This chain's CDR3 is CASSWGQGTYEQYF. CDR3 nucleotide sequence: TGTGCCAGCAGTTGGGGGCAGGGAACCTACGAGCAGTACTTC. Full variable domain (missing parts from reference TRBV5-1 and TRBJ2-7): KAGVTQTPRYLIKTRGQQVTLSCSPISGHRSVSWYQQTPGQGLQFLFEYFSETQRNKGNFPGRFSGRQFSNSRSEMNVSTLELGDSALYLCASSWGQGTYEQYFGPGTRLTVT.

The rearrangement links TRBV20-1 to TRBJ2-7; TRBD2 aligns across 11 bases. Per the germline V gene, CDR1 is DFQATT and CDR2 is SNEGSKA (reference sequence). The CDR3 spans 15 residues. The ends lost 0 bases at V and 5 bases at J; junction bases unmatched: 6. The CDR3 coding sequence is TGCAGTGCTAGAGATCTTAGCGGGGGGGCCCACGAGCAGTACTTC. This sequence encodes CSARDLSGGAHEQYF.

Comments on this clonotype: This clone may be a read error of a much larger clone one base away. The rearrangement links TRBV7-2 to TRBJ2-4, with TRBD1 matching over 10 bases. The J call is doubtful: the DNA matches TRBJ2-7 better. The CDR3 has 15 residues. CDR1 and CDR2 (germline): SGHTA, FQGNSA. The CDR3 region is CASSYGTGVPYEQYF. The CDR3, as DNA: TGTGCCAGCAGCTATGGGACAGGGGTTCCCTACGAGCAGTACTTC.

In this sample, this clonotype turned up many times. Just one base apart from a much larger clone, this may be a read error. The gene calls are TRBV20-1 and TRBJ2-5; weak D call: TRBD2 (5 bases). CDR3 length equals 14 residues. Trimming left V 6 bases short and J 5 bases short, with 19 bases between. Looked up from germline, CDR1 is DFQATT and CDR2 is SNEGSKA (reference sequence). CDR3 residues: CSAPAGNVWETQYF. CDR3 nucleotide sequence: TGCAGTGCCCCCGCGGGTAATGTTTGGGAGACCCAGTACTTC.

A note on this clonotype: It may be a read error: a sequence one base away is much more abundant. This sequence joins TRBV27 and TRBJ2-5; a possible D gene is TRBD2 (5 bases). The J call could be wrong; TRBJ2-7 is a better fit for the DNA end. CDR1 MNHEY and CDR2 SMNVEV come from the germline V gene (reference sequence). The CDR3 is made up of 14 amino acids. Here the CDR3 reads CASSPRTVAYEQYF. The CDR3 DNA follows: TGTGCCAGCAGTCCTAGGACTGTAGCCTACGAGCAGTACTTC.

The chain uses TRBV19 and TRBJ2-1; 10 bases agree with TRBD2. The ends lost 10 bases at V and 7 bases at J; junction bases unmatched: 4. Germline loops: CDR1 LNHDA, CDR2 SQIVND (reference sequence). The CDR3 consists of 12 residues. The CDR3 is CATGAGGNEQFF. The DNA for the CDR3 is TGTGCCACCGGAGCGGGAGGGAATGAGCAGTTCTTC.

Many counts were recorded for this clonotype. The chain couples TRBV29-1 to TRBJ2-5, with D uncertain. The CDR3 totals 12 residues. V lost 4 bases and J lost 1, with 7 bases in between. Per the germline V gene, CDR1 is SQVTM and CDR2 is ANQGSEA. CDR3 amino acids: CSVGRVQETQYF. The DNA for the CDR3 is TGCAGCGTTGGGAGAGTCCAAGAGACCCAGTACTTC.

The rearrangement uses TRBV5-1 and TRBJ2-7; 7 bases are shared with TRBD2. This CDR3 spans 15 amino acids. Trimming cost V 0 bases and J 2 bases; bases outside gene matches: 5. The V gene's germline CDR1 is SGHRS and CDR2 YFSETQ. CDR3 bases: TGCGCCAGCAGCTTGGATGCAGCGGGGCCCTACGAGCAGTACTTC. Its translation is CASSLDAAGPYEQYF.

The table lists this clonotype with a few counts. The gene calls are TRBV20-1 and TRBJ2-3; the D is unclear. V gave up 0 bases and J gave up 3 bases, with 13 bases separating them. The CDR3 has 15 residues. The germline V gene has CDR1 DFQATT and CDR2 SNEGSKA (reference sequence). The CDR3 region has the DNA TGCAGTGCTAGAGATCCCGGCGAAAAAACAGATACGCAGTATTTT. Protein: CSARDPGEKTDTQYF.

In the case of this clonotype: The junction and the germline gene differ at one end; a read error may be behind it. The chain recombines TRBV5-1 with TRBJ1-5; TRBD1 might be the D (6 bases). The CDR3 runs to 13 residues. Germline values: CDR1 SGHRS, CDR2 YFSETQ. CDR3 coding DNA: TGCGCCGGCAGTTACACAGGGCAGCAGCCCCAGCATTTT. This encodes CAGSYTGQQPQHF.

In this sample, this clonotype turned up many times. V is TRBV20-1 and J is TRBJ2-7; 7 nucleotides line up with TRBD2. The CDR3 extends over 13 amino acids. The germline V gene has CDR1 DFQATT and CDR2 SNEGSKA (reference sequence). The J segment lost 3 bases and the V segment lost 6 bases, leaving 8 bases of the junction unmatched. Written as DNA, the CDR3 is TGCAGTGCCATCTGGGAGGGAGACTACGAGCAGTACTTC. Protein: CSAIWEGDYEQYF.

This clonotype was recorded at least ten times. The rearrangement joins TRBV2 to TRBJ2-3; a weak D match, TRBD2 (5 bases). CDR1 is SNHLY and CDR2 is FYNNEI in the germline V gene. V was shortened by 6 bases and J by 3 bases, with 13 bases between the two germline ends. This CDR3 has 14 amino acids. CDR3 protein: CASRSGMKTDTQYF. Written as DNA, the CDR3 is TGTGCCAGCAGGTCCGGGATGAAGACAGATACGCAGTATTTT.

Notes on this clonotype: The junction differs from germline at one of its ends, possibly a read error. V gene TRBV6-6 combines with J gene TRBJ1-4; 7 bases agree with TRBD1. CDR3 length equals 15 residues. Germline V gene lookup returns CDR1 MNHNY and CDR2 SVGAGI (reference sequence). Here the CDR3 reads CASSYSGQRREKPFF. CDR3 bases: TGTGCCAGCAGTTACTCGGGACAGCGAAGAGAAAAACCGTTTTTT.

The genes are TRBV7-8 and TRBJ1-1; 10 nucleotides align to TRBD1. The V gene's germline CDR1 is SGHVS and CDR2 FQNEAQ. This CDR3 region has 18 residues. V lost 4 bases to trimming and J lost 3 bases; unmatched junction nucleotides: 14. In DNA, the CDR3 is TGTGCCAGCAGCTGGCCCGGGACAGGGGCCGGGTGGGACACTGAAGCTTTCTTT. As protein: CASSWPGTGAGWDTEAFF.

Ten or more counts support this clonotype. The V and J genes are TRBV10-3 and TRBJ2-3; TRBD2 matches at 7 bases. Per the germline V gene, CDR1 is ENHRY and CDR2 is SYGVKD. The CDR3 runs to 16 residues. The junction had 13 bases not matched to a gene; V was cut back by 10 bases and J by 0 bases. The CDR3 coding sequence is TGTGCCACTCTCTCAGCCCGGCGGGGGAGCACAGATACGCAGTATTTT. Translating gives CATLSARRGSTDTQYF.